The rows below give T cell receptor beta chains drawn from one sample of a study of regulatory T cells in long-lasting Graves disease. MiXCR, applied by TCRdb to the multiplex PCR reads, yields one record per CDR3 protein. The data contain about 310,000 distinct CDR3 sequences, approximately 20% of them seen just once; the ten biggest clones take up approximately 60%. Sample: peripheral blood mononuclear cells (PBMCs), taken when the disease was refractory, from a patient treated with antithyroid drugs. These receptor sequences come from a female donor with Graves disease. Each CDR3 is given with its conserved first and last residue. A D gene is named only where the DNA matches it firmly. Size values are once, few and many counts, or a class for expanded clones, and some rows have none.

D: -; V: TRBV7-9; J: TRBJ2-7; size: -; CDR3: CASSLDRERGEQYF; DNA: TGTGCCAGCAGCTTAGATCGGGAGAGGGGCGAGCAGTACTTC
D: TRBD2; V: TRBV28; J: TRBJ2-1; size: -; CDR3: CASSYPPFSGSPYNEQFF; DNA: TGTGCCAGCAGTTACCCACCATTTAGCGGGAGCCCCTACAATGAGCAGTTCTTC
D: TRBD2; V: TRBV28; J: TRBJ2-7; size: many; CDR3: CASSFRLAGDEQYF; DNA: TGTGCCAGCAGTTTCCGACTGGCGGGAGACGAGCAGTACTTC
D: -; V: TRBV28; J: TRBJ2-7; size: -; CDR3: CASSPTGLDSYEQYF; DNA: TGTGCCAGCAGTCCAACAGGGCTAGACTCCTACGAGCAGTACTTC
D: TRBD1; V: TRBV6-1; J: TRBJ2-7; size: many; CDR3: CASSKDRDPPYEQYF; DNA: TGTGCCAGCAGTAAAGACAGGGACCCACCTTACGAGCAGTACTTC
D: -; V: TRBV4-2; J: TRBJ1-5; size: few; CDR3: CASSQQGRGQPQHF; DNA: TGTGCCAGCAGCCAACAGGGACGGGGACAGCCCCAGCATTTT
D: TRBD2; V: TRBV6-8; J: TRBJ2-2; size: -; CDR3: CASTKRGLTSGSTDTGELFF; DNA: TGTGCCAGCACCAAAAGAGGCTTGACTAGCGGGAGCACGGACACCGGGGAGCTGTTTTTT
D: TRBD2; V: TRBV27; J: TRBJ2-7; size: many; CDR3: CASRSGTRSSYEQYF; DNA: TGTGCCAGCAGATCCGGGACTAGGTCCTCCTACGAGCAGTACTTC
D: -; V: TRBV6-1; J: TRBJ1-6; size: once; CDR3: CASSIVSSYNSPLHF; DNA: TGTGCCAGCAGTATAGTCAGCTCCTATAATTCACCCCTCCACTTT
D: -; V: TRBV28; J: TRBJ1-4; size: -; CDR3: CASSFRGGLGEKLFF; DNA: TGTGCCAGCAGTTTCCGTGGCGGGCTCGGTGAAAAACTGTTTTTT
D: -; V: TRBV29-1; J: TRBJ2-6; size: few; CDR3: CSVEEGLPPYSGANVLTF; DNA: TGCAGCGTTGAAGAGGGTCTCCCCCCTTACTCTGGGGCCAACGTCCTGACTTTC
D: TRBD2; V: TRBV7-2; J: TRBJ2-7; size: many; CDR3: CASSLIAGAYEQYF; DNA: TGTGCCAGCAGCTTAATAGCGGGAGCCTACGAGCAGTACTTC
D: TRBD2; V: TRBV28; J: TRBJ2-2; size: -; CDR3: CASSLLAGGHTGELFF; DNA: TGTGCCAGCAGCCTACTAGCGGGAGGGCACACCGGGGAGCTGTTTTTT
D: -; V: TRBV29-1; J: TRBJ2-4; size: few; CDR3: CSVEAGANIQYF; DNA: TGCAGCGTTGAAGCAGGGGCGAACATTCAGTACTTC
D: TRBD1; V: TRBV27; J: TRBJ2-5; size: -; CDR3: CASSQAGTGMPSYF; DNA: TGTGCCAGCAGTCAGGCCGGGACAGGAATGCCCTCGTACTTC
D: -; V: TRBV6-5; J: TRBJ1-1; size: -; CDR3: CASSYRREYTEAFF; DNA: TGTGCCAGCAGTTACAGGCGGGAGTACACTGAAGCTTTCTTT
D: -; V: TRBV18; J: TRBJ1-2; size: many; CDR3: CASRGGTGRHGYTF; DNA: TGTGCCAGCCGCGGGGGTACAGGGAGGCATGGCTACACCTTC
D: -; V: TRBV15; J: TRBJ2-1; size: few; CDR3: CATSRDFSYNEQFF; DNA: TGTGCCACCAGCAGAGATTTCTCCTACAATGAGCAGTTCTTC
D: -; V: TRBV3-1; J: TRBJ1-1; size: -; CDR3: CASSPQGRGSGAFF; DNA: TGTGCCAGCAGCCCCCAAGGTCGGGGATCCGGTGCTTTCTTT
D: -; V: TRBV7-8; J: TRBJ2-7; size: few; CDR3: CASSLVLGISYEQYF; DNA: TGTGCCAGCAGCTTAGTATTGGGGATCTCCTACGAGCAGTACTTC
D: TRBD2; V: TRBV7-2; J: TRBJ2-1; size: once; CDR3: CASSLEGLGANEQFF; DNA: TGTGCCAGCAGCTTAGAGGGACTAGGGGCCAATGAGCAGTTCTTC
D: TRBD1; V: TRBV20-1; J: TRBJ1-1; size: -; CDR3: CSGTGGRTEAFF; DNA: TGCAGTGGGACAGGAGGCCGCACTGAAGCTTTCTTT
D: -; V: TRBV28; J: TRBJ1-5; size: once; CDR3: CASSLQGSRPQHF; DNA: TGTGCCAGCAGTTTGCAGGGCAGTCGGCCCCAGCATTTT
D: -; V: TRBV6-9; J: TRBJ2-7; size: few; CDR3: CASSFYDRTYEQYF; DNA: TGTGCCAGCAGTTTCTACGACAGGACCTACGAGCAGTACTTC
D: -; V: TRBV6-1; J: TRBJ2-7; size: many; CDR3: CASSEETGGGYEQYF; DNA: TGTGCCAGCAGTGAAGAAACAGGGGGGGGCTACGAGCAGTACTTC
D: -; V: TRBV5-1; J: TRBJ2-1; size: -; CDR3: CASSGGASGYNEQFF; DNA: TGCGCCAGCAGCGGGGGGGCTAGCGGATACAATGAGCAGTTCTTC
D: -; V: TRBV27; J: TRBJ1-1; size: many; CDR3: CASSPRGRGEAFF; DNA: TGTGCCAGCAGTCCAAGGGGGAGGGGTGAAGCTTTCTTT
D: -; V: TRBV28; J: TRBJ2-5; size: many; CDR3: CASSLDYREETQYF; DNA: TGTGCCAGCAGTCTGGACTACCGCGAAGAGACCCAGTACTTC
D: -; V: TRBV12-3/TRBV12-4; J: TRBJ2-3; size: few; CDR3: CASSATTYYTDTQYF; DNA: TGTGCCAGCAGCGCGACTACCTACTACACAGATACGCAGTATTTT
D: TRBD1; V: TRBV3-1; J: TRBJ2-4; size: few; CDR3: CASSQVGQGPKNIQYF; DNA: TGTGCCAGCAGCCAAGTGGGACAGGGGCCGAAAAACATTCAGTACTTC
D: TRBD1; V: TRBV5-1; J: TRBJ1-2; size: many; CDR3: CASSVGQGAGGYTF; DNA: TGCGCCAGCAGCGTCGGACAGGGGGCTGGTGGCTACACCTTC
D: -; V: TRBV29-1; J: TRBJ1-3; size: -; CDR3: CSVEQGTAGNTIYF; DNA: TGCAGCGTAGAACAGGGAACGGCTGGAAACACCATATATTTT
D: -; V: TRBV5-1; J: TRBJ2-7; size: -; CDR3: CASSRDGVYEQYF; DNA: TGCGCCAGCAGCAGGGACGGAGTCTACGAGCAGTACTTC